This passage covers 32 T cell receptor beta chains from one sample sequenced in a study of cytomegalovirus exposure and HLA in healthy donors. Primers: 60 Vbeta forward and 13 Jbeta reverse. TCRdb's table, derived via immunoSEQ multiplex PCR, lists solely in-frame clones and lacks some. The sample shows 77,000 or so clones, 78% of them seen only once. Material for sequencing was PBMCs. Receptors were obtained from a man aged 35 to 55 in good health and CMV-seronegative.

The chain has TRBV2 and TRBJ1-1; D may be TRBD1 (5 bases). The V and J ends lost 5 bases and 0 bases respectively, with 16 bases between them. CDR3 length equals 16 residues. Germline values: CDR1 SNHLY, CDR2 FYNNEI. The CDR3: CASSKNRQLMNTEAFF. In DNA form, the CDR3 reads TGTGCCAGCAGTAAAAACCGACAGCTAATGAACACTGAAGCTTTCTTT. Filled out from reference TRBV2 and TRBJ1-1, the complete variable domain reads EPEVTQTPSHQVTQMGQEVILRCVPISNHLYFYWYRQILGQKVEFLVSFYNNEISEKSEIFDDQFSVERPDGSNFTLKIRSTKLEDSAMYFCASSKNRQLMNTEAFFGQGTRLTVV.

This sequence joins TRBV19 and TRBJ2-7; no clear D. With 1 base removed from V and 4 bases from J, the gap between germline ends came to 14 bases. The germline V gene has CDR1 LNHDA and CDR2 SQIVND (reference sequence). The CDR3 covers 15 residues. CDR3 bases: TGTGCCAGTAGTATAGGGCCATCAGCCAGGTACGAGCAGTACTTC. Translation: CASSIGPSARYEQYF. The full variable domain, in which reference TRBV19 and TRBJ2-7 provide the parts outside the CDR3, is DGGITQSPKYLFRKEGQNVTLSCEQNLNHDAMYWYRQDPGQGLRLIYYSQIVNDFQKGDIAEGYSVSREKKESFPLTVTSAQKNPTAFYLCASSIGPSARYEQYFGPGTRLTVT.

V and J are TRBV11-1 and TRBJ2-7, with 9 bases fitting TRBD2. The CDR3 length is 15 residues. V was clipped by 5 bases and J by 4 bases; unmatched bases: 9. Germline values: CDR1 SGHAT, CDR2 FQDESV (reference sequence). The CDR3 DNA is TGTGCCAGCAGCCCCTCTAGCGGGACCCCTTACGAGCAGTACTTC. Protein product: CASSPSSGTPYEQYF. The full variable domain, in which reference TRBV11-1 and TRBJ2-7 provide the parts outside the CDR3, is EAEVAQSPRYKITEKSQAVAFWCDPISGHATLYWYRQILGQGPELLVQFQDESVVDDSQLPKDRFSAERLKGVDSTLKIQPAELGDSAMYLCASSPSSGTPYEQYFGPGTRLTVT.

The rearrangement joins TRBV7-8 to TRBJ2-2, with 9 nucleotides matching TRBD2. The germline V gene has CDR1 SGHVS and CDR2 FQNEAQ. J gave up 7 bases and V 2 bases, and 2 bases lay outside the gene matches. This CDR3 region has 14 residues. This CDR3 is CASSLRREGGELFF. The DNA of the CDR3 is TGTGCCAGCAGCTTACGGCGGGAGGGCGGGGAGCTGTTTTTT.

The rearrangement joins TRBV29-1 to TRBJ2-1; 12 bases agree with TRBD2. This CDR3 region has 14 residues. V shed 4 bases and J 8 bases; nucleotides not matched to a gene: 6. The germline V gene has CDR1 SQVTM and CDR2 ANQGSEA. CDR3 DNA sequence: TGCAGCGTTGCGACTAGCGGGAGTTTTTATGAGCAGTTCTTC. Amino acids: CSVATSGSFYEQFF.

The V gene is TRBV29-1, the J gene TRBJ2-5; D is perhaps TRBD2 (6 bases). V was trimmed by 7 bases and J by 2 bases, leaving 11 bases between them. This CDR3 region has 12 residues. The germline gives CDR1 SQVTM, CDR2 ANQGSEA. The DNA of the CDR3 is TGCAGCGCTGCCGGGAGTCAAGAGACCCAGTACTTC. The encoded protein is CSAAGSQETQYF.

V and J are TRBV27 and TRBJ2-1, with D unclear. The CDR3 has 16 residues. Germline CDR1 reads MNHEY; CDR2 reads SMNVEV (reference sequence). V lost 2 bases, J lost 3 bases, and 14 bases lay in between. The DNA of the CDR3 is TGTGCCAGCAGTTTAGAGGCAGATCCCCACTACAATGAGCAGTTCTTC. It specifies CASSLEADPHYNEQFF.

The rearrangement uses TRBV19 and TRBJ2-1; TRBD1 matches at 8 bases. V trimming: 4 bases; J trimming: 10 bases; junction bases outside the gene matches: 3. The germline gives CDR1 LNHDA, CDR2 SQIVND (reference sequence). This CDR3 comprises 12 residues. The CDR3 is CASSKTGGEQFF. CDR3 in DNA: TGTGCCAGTAGTAAAACAGGGGGGGAGCAGTTCTTC.

V gene TRBV7-3 combines with J gene TRBJ2-6; no clear D. V lost 5 bases and J 0 bases, leaving 8 bases between the germline ends. Germline V CDR1 and CDR2: SGHTA, FQGTGA. This CDR3 has 15 amino acids. DNA for the CDR3: TGTGCCAGCAGCCCGCCGGGCTCTGGGGCCAACGTCCTGACTTTC. This sequence encodes CASSPPGSGANVLTF.

The genes are TRBV10-3 and TRBJ2-2; TRBD2 aligns across 7 bases. V gave up 4 bases and J gave up 2 bases; unmatched junction bases: 4. Germline CDR1 reads ENHRY; CDR2 reads SYGVKD. The CDR3 extends over 15 amino acids. Here the CDR3 reads CAISVGLVNTGELFF. CDR3 bases: TGTGCCATCAGTGTAGGACTAGTTAACACCGGGGAGCTGTTTTTT.

The chain carries TRBV11-3 and TRBJ2-5; 7 bases match TRBD1. Germline CDR1 reads SGHNT; CDR2 reads YENEEA. V lost 5 bases to trimming and J lost 4 bases; unmatched junction nucleotides: 1. CDR3 length: 12 residues. CDR3 protein: CASSRQGETQYF. The CDR3 region has the DNA TGTGCCAGCAGCCGACAGGGAGAGACCCAGTACTTC.

The chain uses TRBV5-1 and TRBJ2-1; a possible D gene is TRBD2 (5 bases). The CDR3 totals 14 residues. CDR1 is SGHRS, CDR2 YFSETQ, per germline. V was pared by 4 bases and J by 2 bases, with 10 bases between. In DNA form, the CDR3 reads TGCGCCAGCAGCGGAGGATCGACCTACAATGAGCAGTTCTTC. It codes for CASSGGSTYNEQFF.

The chain joins TRBV28 to TRBJ2-7; no clear D gene. The germline CDR1 and CDR2 sequences are MDHEN and SYDVKM. V lost 6 bases, J lost 2 bases, and 5 bases lay in between. This CDR3 spans 11 amino acids. The CDR3 sequence is CASSQTYEQYF. CDR3 nucleotide sequence: TGTGCCAGCAGCCAAACCTACGAGCAGTACTTC.

Regarding this clone: The same CDR3 arises from other DNA sequences in this sample as well. The chain joins TRBV5-1 to TRBJ2-3; 10 nucleotides line up with TRBD2. Trimming at V came to 4 bases and at J to 1 base, leaving 6 bases not matched to a gene. Germline CDR1 and CDR2: SGHRS and YFSETQ. The CDR3 is 16 residues long. The chain's CDR3 is CASSLGGTSGTDTQYF. DNA of the CDR3: TGCGCCAGCAGCCTGGGCGGGACTAGCGGCACAGATACGCAGTATTTT.

This clone was seen a handful of times. The V gene is TRBV5-8, the J gene TRBJ2-2; the match to TRBD1 covers 9 bases. Germline V gene data show CDR1 as SGHTS and CDR2 as YDEGEE. The CDR3 runs 16 residues. V was pared by 4 bases and J by 4 bases, with 8 bases of the junction left unmatched. CDR3 coding DNA: TGTGCCAGCAGCGGGGGGACAGGGCTGTTCACCGGGGAGCTGTTTTTT. Protein: CASSGGTGLFTGELFF.

The chain employs TRBV2 and TRBJ2-1; a weak D match, TRBD1 (6 bases). In germline, CDR1 is SNHLY, CDR2 FYNNEI. This CDR3 has 13 amino acids. Trimming cost V 6 bases and J 7 bases, with 13 bases left between them. DNA for the CDR3: TGTGCCAGCAGAGAGGGGGTACGGAATGAGCAGTTCTTC. Translation: CASREGVRNEQFF.

The chain uses TRBV14 and TRBJ1-2, with 11 bases lining up with TRBD1. This CDR3 is 14 amino acids long. In germline, CDR1 is SGHDN, CDR2 FVKESK. V lost 4 bases and J lost 6; bases outside the gene matches: 4. This CDR3 reads CASSRRTGGDGYTF. Written as DNA, the CDR3 is TGTGCCAGCAGCCGACGGACAGGGGGCGATGGCTACACCTTC.

This clone came up a few times. The rearrangement links TRBV10-3 to TRBJ1-2; no definite D call. There are 13 residues in the CDR3. With 4 bases removed from V and 7 bases from J, the gap between germline ends came to 13 bases. Germline assignment: CDR1 ENHRY and CDR2 SYGVKD. The CDR3, as DNA: TGTGCCATCAGTGGGAGGACGGACTTTGGCTACACCTTC. Translating it yields CAISGRTDFGYTF.

The CDR3 DNA is TGTGCCAGCAGACAGACACACGCGGGGGCTGGCTACACCTTC. Its translation is CASRQTHAGAGYTF. J is TRBJ1-2 and V is TRBV2; perhaps TRBD1 as D (6 bases). V lost 6 bases to trimming and J lost 7 bases, with 18 bases between them. The germline V gene encodes CDR1 SNHLY and CDR2 FYNNEI. The CDR3 is 14 residues long. The entire variable domain, with the rest obtained from reference TRBV2 and TRBJ1-2, is as follows: EPEVTQTPSHQVTQMGQEVILRCVPISNHLYFYWYRQILGQKVEFLVSFYNNEISEKSEIFDDQFSVERPDGSNFTLKIRSTKLEDSAMYFCASRQTHAGAGYTFGSGTRLTVV.

As to this clone: The junction does not match germline at one end; this may be a read error. The chain uses TRBV28 and TRBJ2-6; D might be TRBD1 (6 bases). The CDR3 is 14 residues long. The germline CDR1 and CDR2 sequences are MDHEN and SYDVKM. CDR3 amino acids: CASRQGSGANGLTF. The CDR3 DNA is TGTGCCAGCAGACAGGGCTCTGGGGCCAACGGCCTGACTTTC.

The rearrangement joins TRBV2 to TRBJ1-1, with 7 bases matching TRBD1. This CDR3 comprises 15 residues. Germline V gives CDR1 SNHLY, CDR2 FYNNEI. The V gene end was trimmed by 4 bases and the J gene end by 0 bases; junction bases not matched to a gene: 5. CDR3: CASSGQGTLNTEAFF. CDR3 nucleotide sequence: TGTGCCAGCAGTGGACAGGGAACTCTGAACACTGAAGCTTTCTTT. Supplemented by reference TRBV2 and TRBJ1-1, the full variable domain reads EPEVTQTPSHQVTQMGQEVILRCVPISNHLYFYWYRQILGQKVEFLVSFYNNEISEKSEIFDDQFSVERPDGSNFTLKIRSTKLEDSAMYFCASSGQGTLNTEAFFGQGTRLTVV.

The rearrangement uses TRBV7-9 and TRBJ1-6; 9 nucleotides match TRBD1. CDR3 length: 15 amino acids. Germline V gene sequence: CDR1 SEHNR, CDR2 FQNEAQ (reference sequence). Trimming cost V 5 bases and J 7 bases; bases outside gene matches: 6. The CDR3 bases are TGTGCCAGCAGCGTTAGCGGGACAGGGAATTCACCCCTCCACTTT. Amino acids: CASSVSGTGNSPLHF.

The chain recombines TRBV6-1 with TRBJ2-4; 7 nucleotides align to TRBD1. Germline trimming cut 10 bases from V and 1 base from J; bases unmatched to any gene: 4. CDR3 length equals 13 residues. From germline, CDR1 is MNHNS and CDR2 SASEGT. CDR3 protein: CATKTGAKNIQYF. In DNA, the CDR3 is TGTGCCACTAAGACAGGGGCCAAAAACATTCAGTACTTC.

The chain's CDR3 is CASSITTARSNQPQHF. The CDR3 DNA reads as TGTGCCAGTAGTATAACGACAGCTCGTAGCAATCAGCCCCAGCATTTT. V usage is TRBV19 and J usage is TRBJ1-5; a weak D match, TRBD1 (5 bases). The CDR3 contains 16 residues. The V gene lost 2 bases and the J gene lost 0 bases, with 11 bases spanning the gap. Germline V lookup: CDR1 LNHDA, CDR2 SQIVND (reference sequence).

The CDR3 DNA reads as TGTGCCAGCAGTTATTTACAGGGGCCCTACGAGCAGTACTTC. It codes for CASSYLQGPYEQYF. This chain links TRBV6-5 with TRBJ2-7, with TRBD1 matching 7 bases. V lost 3 bases, J lost 2 bases, and 4 bases stayed unmatched. CDR1 is MNHEY, CDR2 SVGAGI, per germline. This CDR3 comprises 14 residues.

The chain carries TRBV6-5 and TRBJ2-1, with 9 bases lining up with TRBD2. CDR1 is MNHEY and CDR2 is SVGAGI in the germline V gene. The CDR3 contains 15 residues. The trim removed 6 bases at V and 2 bases at J, leaving 5 bases unmatched. Written as DNA, the CDR3 is TGTGCCAGCAGGACGACTAGCGGAACCTACAATGAGCAGTTCTTC. It yields the protein CASRTTSGTYNEQFF.

The gene calls are TRBV5-4 and TRBJ2-3; 8 nucleotides match TRBD2. CDR1 and CDR2 from the germline V gene are SGHNT and YYREEE (reference sequence). There are 14 residues in the CDR3. V trimming: 2 bases; J trimming: 5 bases; junction bases outside the gene matches: 4. CDR3 sequence reads: CASSLGLAGDTQYF. DNA of the CDR3: TGTGCCAGCAGCTTAGGTCTAGCGGGAGATACGCAGTATTTT. The variable domain in full, completed from reference TRBV5-4 and TRBJ2-3, reads ETGVTQSPTHLIKTRGQQVTLRCSSQSGHNTVSWYQQALGQGPQFIFQYYREEENGRGNFPPRFSGLQFPNYSSELNVNALELDDSALYLCASSLGLAGDTQYFGPGTRLTVL.

This clone was detected once. V usage is TRBV6-5 and J usage is TRBJ2-7; maybe TRBD2 (6 bases). The germline V gene encodes CDR1 MNHEY and CDR2 SVGAGI. The CDR3 runs 16 residues. Between the trimmed V and J ends, which lost 2 bases and 1 base, there was a span of 15 bases. The DNA for the CDR3 is TGTGCCAGCAGTTACGGGCCGGGGGAAGGTTCCTACGAGCAGTACTTC. Protein product: CASSYGPGEGSYEQYF.

The chain uses TRBV4-1 and TRBJ2-6; the match to TRBD1 covers 7 bases. Germline CDR1 is MGHRA and CDR2 is YSYEKL. The CDR3 has 17 residues. The V gene end was trimmed by 3 bases and the J gene end by 4 bases; junction bases not matched to a gene: 9. The CDR3 region is CASSQGYRGGGANVLTF. In DNA, the CDR3 is TGCGCCAGCAGCCAGGGGTACAGGGGTGGGGGGGCCAACGTCCTGACTTTC.

The chain has TRBV6-5 and TRBJ1-1; D is uncertain. This CDR3 comprises 12 residues. Trimming took 4 bases from V and 8 from J, leaving 11 bases between them. Germline V lookup: CDR1 MNHEY, CDR2 SVGAGI. The CDR3 sequence is CASSFLTGEAFF. The CDR3 nucleotides are TGTGCCAGCAGTTTTTTGACGGGGGAAGCTTTCTTT.

The genes are TRBV19 and TRBJ2-1; TRBD1 agrees at 9 bases. Germline V gene data show CDR1 as LNHDA and CDR2 as SQIVND (reference sequence). J gave up 6 bases and V 6 bases, and 9 bases lay outside the gene matches. CDR3 length equals 15 residues. The CDR3: CASRDGTGSPNEQFF. The CDR3 bases are TGTGCCAGTAGGGACGGGACAGGGTCCCCCAATGAGCAGTTCTTC.

The chain recombines TRBV5-1 with TRBJ1-5; the match to TRBD1 covers 8 bases. With 4 bases clipped from V and 4 bases from J, the junction kept 4 bases outside the gene matches. The CDR3 extends over 14 amino acids. The germline CDR1 and CDR2 sequences are SGHRS and YFSETQ. CDR3 sequence: CASSPGQDNQPQHF. CDR3 DNA sequence: TGCGCCAGCAGCCCGGGACAGGATAATCAGCCCCAGCATTTT. Combining the CDR3 with reference TRBV5-1 and TRBJ1-5 gives the whole variable domain KAGVTQTPRYLIKTRGQQVTLSCSPISGHRSVSWYQQTPGQGLQFLFEYFSETQRNKGNFPGRFSGRQFSNSRSEMNVSTLELGDSALYLCASSPGQDNQPQHFGDGTRLSIL.